Presented here are 8 T cell receptor beta chains from one specimen sequenced in a study of blood T cell repertoires in COVID-19. Assay used: immunoSEQ multiplex PCR; TCRdb lists only in-frame clones, some missing. The data show around 400,000 clones, about nine tenths seen once. What was sequenced was PBMCs or T cells enriched from blood (not recorded which). The receptor source for this set is a woman between 40 and 50 years old who had been exposed to COVID-19.

This chain connects TRBV11-2 to TRBJ2-3; 12 bases fit TRBD2. This CDR3 has 17 amino acids. The trim removed 0 bases at V and 5 bases at J, leaving 6 bases unmatched. From germline, CDR1 is SGHAT and CDR2 FQNNGV. The CDR3 DNA follows: TGTGCCAGCAGCTTAGATCCTCGACTAGCGGGAGAAGATACGCAGTATTTT. Translated, it gives CASSLDPRLAGEDTQYF.

The V gene is TRBV19, the J gene TRBJ2-6, with a weak D call TRBD1 (5 bases). V was trimmed by 7 bases and J by 2 bases, leaving 15 bases between them. The CDR3 has 16 residues. CDR1 and CDR2 (germline): LNHDA, SQIVND (reference sequence). As DNA, the CDR3 is TGTGCCAGTACCCGAATGATCAGGGCTGGGGCCAACGTCCTGACTTTC. Protein sequence: CASTRMIRAGANVLTF. The full variable domain, its missing parts supplied by reference TRBV19 and TRBJ2-6, is DGGITQSPKYLFRKEGQNVTLSCEQNLNHDAMYWYRQDPGQGLRLIYYSQIVNDFQKGDIAEGYSVSREKKESFPLTVTSAQKNPTAFYLCASTRMIRAGANVLTFGAGSRLTVL.

The gene calls are TRBV7-2 and TRBJ2-1, with D maybe TRBD2 (5 bases). Trimming took off 2 bases at V and 2 bases at J, with 13 bases between the two ends. The CDR3 sequence is 16 residues long. Germline V lookup: CDR1 SGHTA, CDR2 FQGNSA. This chain's CDR3 is CASSLSPGTTYNEQFF. DNA of the CDR3: TGTGCCAGCAGCTTATCCCCGGGAACTACCTACAATGAGCAGTTCTTC.

The rearrangement uses TRBV24-1 and TRBJ2-7; 7 nucleotides align to TRBD1. The V gene's germline CDR1 is KGHDR and CDR2 SFDVKD. V trimming: 3 bases; J trimming: 2 bases; junction bases outside the gene matches: 9. CDR3 length: 16 amino acids. The CDR3 spells CATSDDDRDCAYEQYF. Here the CDR3 DNA reads TGTGCCACCAGTGATGATGACAGGGATTGCGCCTACGAGCAGTACTTC.

This clone was seen once. V gene TRBV5-1 combines with J gene TRBJ2-6, with a tentative D call TRBD1 (6 bases). Germline V gene data show CDR1 as SGHRS and CDR2 as YFSETQ. This CDR3 has 15 amino acids. The germline V and J ends were trimmed by 2 bases and 0 bases, with 6 bases remaining between them. CDR3 DNA sequence: TGCGCCAGCAGCTTACAGGGCTCTGGGGCCAACGTCCTGACTTTC. Protein sequence: CASSLQGSGANVLTF.

The rearrangement joins TRBV2 to TRBJ2-3; TRBD2 matches 12 bases. CDR3 length equals 15 residues. Germline CDR1 is SNHLY and CDR2 is FYNNEI. V trimming: 6 bases; J trimming: 5 bases; junction bases outside the gene matches: 6. CDR3 residues: CASRRTSGMGDTQYF. The CDR3 DNA sequence: TGTGCCAGCAGACGGACTAGCGGGATGGGAGATACGCAGTATTTT.

This chain links TRBV5-1 with TRBJ2-7; 9 positions match TRBD2. Germline-derived CDR1 and CDR2 are SGHRS and YFSETQ. This CDR3 region has 15 residues. The J segment lost 3 bases and the V segment lost 4 bases, leaving 8 bases of the junction unmatched. The CDR3 coding sequence is TGCGCCAGCAGCCCCACTAGCGGGTCAATCTACGAGCAGTACTTC. It encodes CASSPTSGSIYEQYF.

CDR3 bases: TGTGCCAGTAGTATAACCGTCCACAGGGGGCAGGGTGGCTACACCTTC. The encoded protein is CASSITVHRGQGGYTF. The chain couples TRBV19 to TRBJ1-2; 9 bases fit TRBD1. Germline trimming cut 2 bases from V and 7 bases from J; bases unmatched to any gene: 11. This CDR3 is built from 16 residues. Looked up from germline, CDR1 is LNHDA and CDR2 is SQIVND (reference sequence).